A selection of T cell receptor beta chains follows, all from one sample in a study of T cells in Graves' hyperthyroidism and ophthalmopathy. TCRdb ran MiXCR on the multiplex PCR reads and lists one entry per CDR3 protein. The sample lists fewer than 750,000 distinct CDR3 sequences; roughly 46% were seen once. Material for sequencing was peripheral blood or thyroid tissue (not recorded which). Receptor source: a woman under 30 with Graves' hyperthyroidism. CDR3s include the opening cysteine and the closing phenylalanine or tryptophan. D genes are given only for firm matches. Size tells how often a clone was seen (once, few, many) or the class of an expanded clone, and some rows leave it out.

length: 12; D: NA; V: TRBV20-1; size: NA; J: TRBJ2-5; DNA: TGCAGTGCTAGAGCCGGAGGCGAGACCCAGTACTTC; CDR3: CSARAGGETQYF
length: 14; D: NA; V: TRBV6-1; size: few; J: TRBJ2-7; DNA: TGTGCCAGCAGTGAATTGGGGGTAGGCTACGAGCAGTACTTC; CDR3: CASSELGVGYEQYF
length: 13; D: TRBD2; V: TRBV7-8; size: many; J: TRBJ2-2; DNA: TGTGCTACGGGAGGTCGGGGCACCGGGGAGCTGTTTTTT; CDR3: CATGGRGTGELFF
length: 11; D: NA; V: TRBV13; size: NA; J: TRBJ1-4; DNA: TGTGCCAGCAGCGTAGAGGGAAAACTGTTTTTT; CDR3: CASSVEGKLFF
length: 15; D: TRBD2; V: TRBV27; size: many; J: TRBJ2-7; DNA: TGTGCCAGCAGTTCCGCTAGCGGGAAGCCGGGGGAGCAGTACTTC; CDR3: CASSSASGKPGEQYF
length: 12; D: NA; V: TRBV7-9; size: many; J: TRBJ2-7; DNA: TGTGCCAGCAGCTTCTTTCGGGGGCTTTCGTACTTC; CDR3: CASSFFRGLSYF
length: 13; D: NA; V: TRBV20-1; size: many; J: TRBJ2-2; DNA: TGCAGTGCTAGAGGTCGTTTCACCGGGGAGCTGTTTTTT; CDR3: CSARGRFTGELFF
length: 17; D: NA; V: TRBV12-3/TRBV12-4; size: many; J: TRBJ1-1; DNA: TGTGCCAGCAGTACCCCTGTCCGAGAAGGGGTGGACACTGAAGCTTTCTTT; CDR3: CASSTPVREGVDTEAFF
length: 14; D: NA; V: TRBV5-4; size: many; J: TRBJ1-2; DNA: TGTGCCAGCAGCTCCCGGACCCTATCGAATGGCTACACCTTC; CDR3: CASSSRTLSNGYTF
length: 15; D: TRBD2; V: TRBV30; size: NA; J: TRBJ2-2; DNA: TGTGCCTGGAGTGTGGCGGGAGCCGGAACCGGGGAGCTGTTTTTT; CDR3: CAWSVAGAGTGELFF
length: 16; D: NA; V: TRBV10-3; size: NA; J: TRBJ2-2; DNA: TGTGCCATCAGTGAAACAGGGAGGGGTGACACCGGGGAGCTGTTTTTT; CDR3: CAISETGRGDTGELFF